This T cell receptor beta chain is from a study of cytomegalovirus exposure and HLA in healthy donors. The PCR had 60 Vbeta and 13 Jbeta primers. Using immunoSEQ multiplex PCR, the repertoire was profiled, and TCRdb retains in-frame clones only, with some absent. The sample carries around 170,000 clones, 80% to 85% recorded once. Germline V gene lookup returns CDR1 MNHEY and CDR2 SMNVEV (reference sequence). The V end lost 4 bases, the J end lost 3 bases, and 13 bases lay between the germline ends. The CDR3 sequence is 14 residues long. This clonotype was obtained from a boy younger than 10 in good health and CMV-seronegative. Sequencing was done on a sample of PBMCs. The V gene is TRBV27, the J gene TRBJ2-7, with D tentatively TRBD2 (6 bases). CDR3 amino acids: CASSSDYWGYEQYF. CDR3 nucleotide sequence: TGTGCCAGCAGTTCGGACTACTGGGGCTACGAGCAGTACTTC.